The present entry profiles one TCR beta chain with its context. This clone's antigen is unknown. The record has no base qualities; no much larger clone is one base away. From the cysteine up to the phenylalanine, the CDR3 has a length of 12 residues. Of the read, only the CDR3 DNA is kept; its 36 bases are in frame from base 1. The trim is 4 bases for V and 6 bases for J, with a gap of 9 bases between the germline ends. Whole blood was collected in K2EDTA tubes by collaborating institutions according to the institutions' own protocols. For TCRbeta analysis, collaborators shipped samples in one of three forms: frozen whole blood, isolated PBMCs, or DNA extracted from either of those sample types. The immunoSEQ Assay, a bias-controlled multiplex PCR, was used to amplify TCRbeta CDR3 regions from genomic DNA. The authors processed their data as follows. The number of nucleated cells in each sample was estimated by amplification of reference gene primers within the assay. To quantify the absolute abundance of each unique TCRbeta CDR3 rearrangement, sequence reads were collapsed and filtered. For each sample, productive Simpson clonality was calculated as the square root of Simpson's diversity index over productive rearrangements. TCRdb stores this immuneACCESS table with in-frame sequences only. Part of the clones is absent; in the studies checked, under half of the shortfall reflects unresolved V genes, and no reason is known for the rest. Clonal size and the V and J genes are those of that table, whereas D and trimming came from the DNA. The sample includes about 170,000 clones, with more than 65% observed a single time. The top ten constitute 11% of the sample.

The data are from a study of blood T cell repertoires in COVID-19 (dated by TCRdb to 2018 to 2021). Regarding the research as a whole: Samples from collaborators originated in the United States, Italy and Spain and spanned both the acute and convalescent phases of COVID-19. Where available, HLA class I and class II types were taken from metadata supplied by the sample provider and were not determined by assay-based typing. Sample metadata almost always included a de-identified subject ID, COVID-19 status, age in years and sex. The prospective study material was composed of cDNA or gDNA derived from T cells, B-cell-depleted T cells, or PBMCs. The dataset comprised deeply sampled blood TCRbeta repertoires from subjects exposed to, actively infected with, or recovered from COVID-19. The repertoires were released in a freely available public database intended as a resource for research on the immune response to SARS-CoV-2. The samples were drawn from the first 160 participants of the ongoing ImmuneRACE study and from about 1,200 subjects provided by 6 global collaborators.

General conclusions and limits of the study: How much clinical and demographic metadata was included differed by source and by participant, and the metadata was provided uncurated.

Recombination linked TRBV23-1 to TRBJ1-1; the D gene remains uncertain. TRBV23-1 is placed among ORFs of uncertain function. The sample comprised peripheral blood. The origin of this receptor is a man in his 70s with active or convalescent COVID-19. The DNA sequence is as follows: TGCGCCAGCAGTCCCGGTGAGCCTGAAGCTTTCTTT. This sequence encodes CASSPGEPEAFF.